The next 22 T cell receptor beta chains were all read from a single sample in a study of T cells after yellow fever vaccination. MiXCR, applied by TCRdb to the 5' RACE reads, yields one record per CDR3 protein. Among about 300,000 distinct CDR3 sequences listed, about 6.6% were seen once. The sample in question was PBMCs, obtained roughly 46 days after the first yellow fever vaccination. These receptor sequences come from a young man who received the YFV17D yellow fever vaccine.

This chain joins TRBV6-2 or TRBV6-3 and TRBJ2-7; D might be TRBD1 (6 bases). Trimming took off 7 bases at V and 2 bases at J, with 21 bases between the two ends. The CDR3 runs to 16 residues. Germline CDR1 reads MNHEY; CDR2 reads SVGEGT. CDR3 loop: CASMFNRATGPYEQYF. CDR3 nucleotides: TGTGCCAGCATGTTCAATCGGGCGACAGGACCCTACGAGCAGTACTTC.

This clonotype was counted between two and nine times. V gene TRBV9 combines with J gene TRBJ2-3, with a possible D match to TRBD2 (7 bases). Per the germline V gene, CDR1 is SGDLS and CDR2 is YYNGEE. Trimming pared 0 bases from V and 0 bases from J, leaving 11 bases between. The length of the CDR3 is 16 residues. The CDR3 coding sequence is TGTGCCAGCAGCGTAGAGGGGGGGGGGAGCACAGATACGCAGTATTTT. Its protein product is CASSVEGGGSTDTQYF.

This clonotype was counted only a few times. The rearrangement joins TRBV19 to TRBJ2-3, with D perhaps matching TRBD1 (6 bases). V was clipped by 3 bases and J by 9 bases, with 13 bases between them. Germline V gene lookup returns CDR1 LNHDA and CDR2 SQIVND (reference sequence). This CDR3 comprises 13 residues. DNA for the CDR3: TGTGCCAGTAGTATCCGGGGCAGGGGAACGCAGTATTTT. It is translated as CASSIRGRGTQYF.

This clonotype was detected only a few times. The J gene is TRBJ1-5, the V gene TRBV12-3 or TRBV12-4; 7 positions agree with TRBD1. This CDR3 is 16 amino acids long. The V and J ends lost 6 bases and 5 bases, in that order; junction bases with no gene match: 13. The CDR3 region is CASRMNRGPPYQPQHF. The CDR3 DNA follows: TGTGCCAGCAGAATGAACAGGGGACCCCCCTATCAGCCCCAGCATTTT.

V is TRBV30 and J is TRBJ2-1; possible D gene TRBD1, 5 bases. CDR3 length: 13 amino acids. V lost 0 bases and J lost 6, with 9 bases in between. In germline, CDR1 is GTSNPN, CDR2 SVGIG (reference sequence). DNA of the CDR3: TGTGCCTGGAGTGTCGTAGGGGTCAATGAGCAGTTCTTC. Protein product: CAWSVVGVNEQFF.

This clonotype appeared a few times. The rearrangement uses TRBV9 and TRBJ1-6; possible D gene TRBD1, 5 bases. Germline-derived CDR1 and CDR2 are SGDLS and YYNGEE. V was pared by 3 bases and J by 4 bases, with 11 bases between. The CDR3 spans 15 residues. CDR3: CASSGGRGYNSPLHF. The CDR3 DNA reads TGTGCCAGCAGCGGGGGCCGGGGGTATAATTCACCCCTCCACTTT.

This clonotype was recorded a few times. The chain joins TRBV5-1 to TRBJ2-3; the D gene is possibly TRBD1 (5 bases). Trimming shortened V by 2 bases and J by 0 bases, and 13 bases separated the two germline ends. Germline CDR1 and CDR2: SGHRS and YFSETQ. The CDR3 is 16 residues long. DNA for the CDR3: TGCGCCAGCAGCTTTTTCAAGACAGCGAGCACAGATACGCAGTATTTT. Protein sequence: CASSFFKTASTDTQYF.

The gene calls are TRBV9 and TRBJ2-7; tentatively, D is TRBD2 (5 bases). In germline, CDR1 is SGDLS, CDR2 YYNGEE. Trimming shortened V by 2 bases and J by 4 bases, and 13 bases separated the two germline ends. The CDR3 extends over 14 amino acids. The chain's CDR3 is CASSVGAVRYEQYF. For the CDR3, the DNA is TGTGCCAGCAGCGTTGGAGCGGTCAGGTACGAGCAGTACTTC.

This clonotype was seen a handful of times. V is TRBV21-1 and J is TRBJ2-1; the D call TRBD2 from the table was never checked on the DNA. TRBV21-1 is marked as a pseudogene. CDR3 size: 19 residues. The CDR3 sequence: CASSPPDGETRTSGNEQFF. CDR3 nucleotide sequence: TGTGCCAGCAGCCCCCCCGACGGAGAAACCCGGACTAGCGGTAATGAGCAGTTCTTC.

This chain joins TRBV9 and TRBJ2-2; D unresolved. The CDR3 consists of 15 residues. Germline V gene lookup returns CDR1 SGDLS and CDR2 YYNGEE. V lost 3 bases and J lost 6, with 15 bases in between. The CDR3 here is CASSDLGRISGELFF. DNA for the CDR3: TGTGCCAGCAGCGATCTCGGTCGGATATCCGGGGAGCTGTTTTTT.

There are many counts of this clonotype. V gene TRBV2 combines with J gene TRBJ2-5, with 8 bases identical to TRBD2. Germline V lookup: CDR1 SNHLY, CDR2 FYNNEI. V gave up 3 bases and J gave up 5 bases; unmatched junction bases: 5. The CDR3 is 14 residues long. In DNA form, the CDR3 reads TGTGCCAGCAGTGACGGGAGGGCGTCGGAGACCCAGTACTTC. Amino acids: CASSDGRASETQYF.

The chain couples TRBV6-2 or TRBV6-3 to TRBJ2-3; TRBD2 is a possible D gene (7 bases). This CDR3 contains 14 residues. Germline V gives CDR1 MNHEY, CDR2 SVGEGT. V was cut by 8 bases and J by 2 bases, with 14 bases left in between. In DNA, the CDR3 is TGTGCCAGCCTCCGCCGGGGGGCCACAGATACGCAGTATTTT. Amino acids: CASLRRGATDTQYF.

Many counts were recorded for this clonotype. At one of its ends the junction is not consistent with the germline gene, which may arise from a read error. The DNA for the CDR3 is TGTGCCAGCAGTTTAGGCGGCTCAGATACGCAGTATTTT. As protein: CASSLGGSDTQYF. The rearrangement uses TRBV5-1 and TRBJ2-3, with unresolved D. The CDR3 is made up of 13 amino acids. Germline V lookup: CDR1 SGHRS, CDR2 YFSETQ.

This chain joins TRBV5-4 and TRBJ2-1; 8 nucleotides match TRBD1. The CDR3 consists of 13 residues. CDR1 SGHNT and CDR2 YYREEE come from the germline V gene (reference sequence). V shed 4 bases and J 9 bases; nucleotides not matched to a gene: 6. The CDR3 loop is CASSLAGGLEQFF. DNA of the CDR3: TGTGCCAGCAGCCTGGCAGGGGGCCTTGAGCAGTTCTTC.

This clonotype occurred many times. The chain has TRBV12-3 or TRBV12-4 and TRBJ2-2; D is uncertain. V was trimmed by 6 bases and J by 6 bases, leaving 17 bases between them. This CDR3 is 15 amino acids long. The CDR3 sequence is CASSPSRAPSGELFF. CDR3 bases: TGTGCCAGCAGCCCTAGTAGGGCGCCATCCGGGGAGCTGTTTTTT.

This clonotype was counted between two and nine times. This chain connects TRBV5-1 to TRBJ1-2, with 8 positions matching TRBD1. The CDR3 spans 14 residues. J gave up 2 bases and V 3 bases, and 3 bases lay outside the gene matches. The V gene's germline CDR1 is SGHRS and CDR2 YFSETQ. CDR3 DNA sequence: TGCGCCAGCAGCTCGGGGGACAGGAACTATGGCTACACCTTC. This codes for CASSSGDRNYGYTF.

This clonotype was observed a handful of times. The V gene is TRBV5-5, the J gene TRBJ2-7; 8 bases align to TRBD1. The CDR3 sequence is 15 residues long. The ends lost 1 base at V and 2 bases at J; junction bases unmatched: 5. Germline-derived CDR1 and CDR2 are SGHKS and YYEKEE (reference sequence). The CDR3 loop is CASSLRAGGPYEQYV. In DNA, the CDR3 is TGTGCCAGCAGCTTGAGGGCAGGGGGCCCCTACGAGCAGTACGTC.

The table lists this clonotype with many counts. J is TRBJ2-1 and V is TRBV12-3 or TRBV12-4; TRBD1 matches at 9 bases. CDR3 length: 12 amino acids. The J segment lost 8 bases and the V segment lost 6 bases, leaving 2 bases of the junction unmatched. CDR3 region: CASSTGGHEQFF. CDR3 DNA sequence: TGTGCCAGCAGCACAGGGGGCCATGAGCAGTTCTTC.

This clonotype was observed many times. The rearrangement joins TRBV7-2 to TRBJ2-7; D gene uncertain. This CDR3 contains 12 residues. Trimming removed 1 base from V and 4 bases from J, with 5 bases in between. Germline CDR1 SGHTA, CDR2 FQGNSA. CDR3 in amino acids: CASSLVNYEQYF. For the CDR3, the DNA is TGTGCCAGCAGCTTAGTCAATTACGAGCAGTACTTC. Filled out from reference TRBV7-2 and TRBJ2-7, the complete variable domain reads GAGVSQSPSNKVTEKGKDVELRCDPISGHTALYWYRQSLGQGLEFLIYFQGNSAPDKSGLPSDRFSAERTGGSVSTLTIQRTQQEDSAVYLCASSLVNYEQYFGPGTRLTVT.

This clonotype was counted a few times. This chain joins TRBV12-3 or TRBV12-4 and TRBJ1-2; TRBD1 aligns across 9 bases. Trimming took 2 bases from V and 3 from J; bases not matched to a gene: 7. The CDR3 contains 16 residues. CDR3 nucleotides: TGTGCCAGCAGTTTATACGGGACAGGGCGGTACTATGGCTACACCTTC. Protein sequence: CASSLYGTGRYYGYTF.

This clonotype showed up just a few times. V gene TRBV5-1 combines with J gene TRBJ1-4, with 7 nucleotides matching TRBD1. Looked up from germline, CDR1 is SGHRS and CDR2 is YFSETQ. CDR3 length equals 14 residues. Germline trimming cut 4 bases from V and 4 bases from J; bases unmatched to any gene: 4. The CDR3 coding sequence is TGCGCCAGCAGCCAGACAGGGAATAATGAAAAACTGTTTTTT. It translates to CASSQTGNNEKLFF.

This clonotype was seen many times. V gene TRBV7-2 combines with J gene TRBJ2-2, with 8 nucleotides matching TRBD2. The length of the CDR3 is 16 residues. Germline lookup yields CDR1 SGHTA and CDR2 FQGNSA. With V trimmed by 5 bases and J by 6 bases, 11 bases remained unmatched. CDR3 sequence (DNA): TGTGCCAGCAGCCCTCCGGGAGCGGGGGACCCCGGGGAGCTGTTTTTT. This codes for CASSPPGAGDPGELFF. The whole variable domain, filled in from reference TRBV7-2 and TRBJ2-2, reads GAGVSQSPSNKVTEKGKDVELRCDPISGHTALYWYRQSLGQGLEFLIYFQGNSAPDKSGLPSDRFSAERTGGSVSTLTIQRTQQEDSAVYLCASSPPGAGDPGELFFGEGSRLTVL.